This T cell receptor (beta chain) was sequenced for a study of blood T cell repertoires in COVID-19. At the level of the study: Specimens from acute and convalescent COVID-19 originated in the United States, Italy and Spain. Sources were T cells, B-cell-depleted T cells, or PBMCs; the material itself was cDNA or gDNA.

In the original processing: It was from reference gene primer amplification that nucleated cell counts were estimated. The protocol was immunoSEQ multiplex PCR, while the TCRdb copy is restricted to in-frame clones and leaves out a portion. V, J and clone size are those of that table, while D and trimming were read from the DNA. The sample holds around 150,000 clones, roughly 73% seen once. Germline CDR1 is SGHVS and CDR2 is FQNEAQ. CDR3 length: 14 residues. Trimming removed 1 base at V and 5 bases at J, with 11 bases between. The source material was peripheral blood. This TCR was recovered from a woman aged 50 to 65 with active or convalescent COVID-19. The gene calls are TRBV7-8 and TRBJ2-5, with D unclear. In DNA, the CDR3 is TGTGCCAGCAGCTTAGGCTATACGGTGGAGACCCAGTACTTC. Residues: CASSLGYTVETQYF.